These 11 T cell receptor beta chains originate from one sample sequenced in a study of cytomegalovirus exposure and HLA in healthy donors (dated by TCRdb to 2017 to 2019). Libraries were prepared through the immunoSEQ multiplex PCR assay. The multiplex PCR relied on a mix of 60 forward primers for TCR Vbeta segments and 13 reverse primers for TCR Jbeta segments. TCRdb re-hosts the immuneACCESS table, in-frame sequences only. Its copies lack some clones; in the studies checked, an unresolved V gene accounts for under half of them, and the cause for the rest is not known. The sample table shows 210,000 or so clones, and 75% to 90% are seen once. Over 1% of the sample is held by the ten biggest clonotypes. The sequencing input was PBMCs. All receptors derive from a man between 25 and 39 years old in good health and CMV-seronegative.

The chain couples TRBV6-5 to TRBJ2-7; TRBD2 matches 11 bases. The CDR3 consists of 12 residues. Losses at the gene ends were 6 bases for V and 7 bases for J; bases not matched to a gene: 2. Germline lookup yields CDR1 MNHEY and CDR2 SVGAGI. The CDR3 DNA reads as TGTGCCAGCAGAACTAGCGGGGGTGAGCAGTACTTC. Protein product: CASRTSGGEQYF.

The chain is built from TRBV6-1 and TRBJ1-4; D is undetermined. Germline assignment: CDR1 MNHNS and CDR2 SASEGT. This CDR3 contains 11 residues. Trimming left V 6 bases short and J 11 bases short, with 10 bases between. In DNA form, the CDR3 reads TGTGCCAGCAGCCGAGGTTTTAAACTGTTTTTT. Encoded protein: CASSRGFKLFF.

CDR3 residues: CASSIQGTGSYEQYF. The DNA of the CDR3 is TGTGCCAGTAGTATCCAGGGGACGGGCTCCTACGAGCAGTACTTC. The V gene is TRBV19, the J gene TRBJ2-5, with D possibly being TRBD1 (6 bases). The tail of the sequence fits TRBJ2-7 better, so the J call may be wrong. Germline values: CDR1 LNHDA, CDR2 SQIVND (reference sequence). The CDR3 has 15 residues.

This clone was seen just once. Germline and junction disagree at one end, which may indicate a read error. The V gene is TRBV6-4, the J gene TRBJ2-6; possible D gene TRBD1, 5 bases. The CDR3 contains 14 residues. Germline loops: CDR1 MRHNA, CDR2 SNTAGT. The CDR3 nucleotides are TGTGCCAGCAGTGACTCTCCTGGGGCCAACGGCCTGACTTTC. Its translation: CASSDSPGANGLTF.

Regarding this clone: The junction shows a germline mismatch at one end, possibly a read error. The chain uses TRBV5-6 and TRBJ2-7; a possible D gene is TRBD2 (5 bases). Germline CDR1 and CDR2: SGHDT and YYEEEE. The CDR3 is made up of 12 amino acids. The CDR3 coding sequence is TGTGCCAGCAGCTCCTATCCCCCGGTCCCGGGGTTC. Its translation: CASSSYPPVPGF. Looking up the rest from reference TRBV5-6 and TRBJ2-7 gives the full variable domain: DAGVTQSPTHLIKTRGQQVTLRCSPKSGHDTVSWYQQALGQGPQFIFQYYEEEERQRGNFPDRFSGHQFPNYSSELNVNALLLGDSALYLCASSSYPPVPGFGPGTRLTVT.

V gene TRBV19 combines with J gene TRBJ2-2, with 9 nucleotides matching TRBD1. The CDR3 consists of 16 residues. V lost 10 bases and J lost 5; bases outside the gene matches: 14. Germline values: CDR1 LNHDA, CDR2 SQIVND (reference sequence). The CDR3 DNA reads as TGTGCCACCCCGAGTACAAACAGGGGGCTGACCGGGGAGCTGTTTTTT. Its protein is CATPSTNRGLTGELFF. Based on the CDR3 plus reference TRBV19 and TRBJ2-2, the full variable domain is DGGITQSPKYLFRKEGQNVTLSCEQNLNHDAMYWYRQDPGQGLRLIYYSQIVNDFQKGDIAEGYSVSREKKESFPLTVTSAQKNPTAFYLCATPSTNRGLTGELFFGEGSRLTVL.

The V and J genes are TRBV18 and TRBJ2-2; weak D call: TRBD2 (6 bases). Germline CDR1 and CDR2: KGHSH and LQKENI. Trimming pared 6 bases from V and 0 bases from J, leaving 8 bases between. The CDR3 is made up of 14 amino acids. This CDR3 is CASSSGANTGELFF. CDR3 nucleotides: TGTGCCAGCTCTAGCGGCGCGAACACCGGGGAGCTGTTTTTT. Looking up the rest from reference TRBV18 and TRBJ2-2 gives the full variable domain: NAGVMQNPRHLVRRRGQEARLRCSPMKGHSHVYWYRQLPEEGLKFMVYLQKENIIDESGMPKERFSAEFPKEGPSILRIQQVVRGDSAAYFCASSSGANTGELFFGEGSRLTVL.

The chain carries TRBV27 and TRBJ2-7, with TRBD1 matching 7 bases. After removal of 6 bases from V and 6 bases from J, the junction contained 8 bases not matched to a gene. Germline V CDR1 and CDR2: MNHEY, SMNVEV (reference sequence). CDR3 length: 13 residues. CDR3 in DNA: TGTGCCAGCAGCAAAGGGGGCCCCCGCGAGCAGTACTTC. This sequence encodes CASSKGGPREQYF.

The chain joins TRBV5-8 to TRBJ2-7; 11 bases are a match to TRBD1. The CDR3 length is 15 residues. The trim removed 0 bases at V and 4 bases at J, leaving 3 bases unmatched. Germline assignment: CDR1 SGHTS and CDR2 YDEGEE. CDR3: CASSLAGTGGYEQYF. CDR3 in DNA: TGTGCCAGCAGCTTGGCCGGGACAGGGGGGTACGAGCAGTACTTC.

The chain carries TRBV9 and TRBJ2-5; 9 nucleotides line up with TRBD1. V shed 3 bases, J shed 5 bases, and the junction held 11 bases outside the gene matches. The CDR3 extends over 16 amino acids. The germline CDR1 and CDR2 sequences are SGDLS and YYNGEE. The CDR3 sequence is CASSALTGTGFETQYF. The CDR3 DNA sequence: TGTGCCAGCAGCGCCCTGACCGGGACAGGGTTTGAGACCCAGTACTTC. Variable domain in full (rest from reference TRBV9 and TRBJ2-5): DSGVTQTPKHLITATGQRVTLRCSPRSGDLSVYWYQQSLDQGLQFLIQYYNGEERAKGNILERFSAQQFPDLHSELNLSSLELGDSALYFCASSALTGTGFETQYFGPGTRLLVL.

The rearrangement links TRBV4-1 to TRBJ2-6; possibly TRBD2 for D (6 bases). Germline V gene sequence: CDR1 MGHRA, CDR2 YSYEKL. The CDR3 length is 16 residues. The ends were cut back, 6 bases at V and 4 bases at J, with 16 bases in the middle. CDR3 sequence: CASSPMVGGGANVLTF. In nucleotides, the CDR3 is TGCGCCAGCAGTCCAATGGTCGGAGGGGGGGCCAACGTCCTGACTTTC.